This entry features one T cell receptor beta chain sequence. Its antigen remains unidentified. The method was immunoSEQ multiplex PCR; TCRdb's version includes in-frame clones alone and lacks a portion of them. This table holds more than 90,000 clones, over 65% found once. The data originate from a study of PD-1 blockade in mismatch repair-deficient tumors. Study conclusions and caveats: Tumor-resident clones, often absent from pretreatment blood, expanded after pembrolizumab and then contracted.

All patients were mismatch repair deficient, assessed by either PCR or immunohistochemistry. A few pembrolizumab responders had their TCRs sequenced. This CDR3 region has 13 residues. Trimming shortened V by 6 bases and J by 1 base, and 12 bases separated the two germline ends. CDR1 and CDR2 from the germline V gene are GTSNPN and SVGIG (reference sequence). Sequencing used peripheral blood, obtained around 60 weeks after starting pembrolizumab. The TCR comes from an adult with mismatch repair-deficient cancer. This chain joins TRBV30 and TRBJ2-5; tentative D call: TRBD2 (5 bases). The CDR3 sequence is CACGIASQETQYF. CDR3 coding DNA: TGTGCCTGCGGGATAGCGAGCCAAGAGACCCAGTACTTC.